The sequence of this T cell receptor (beta chain) was determined in a study of shared clonotypes between healthy human individuals. The study's findings and limits: In contrast to clonotypes shared by all four donors, non-shared clonotypes had lower generation probabilities.

As for this clone: Its matching antigen is unknown.

The CDR3 covers 16 residues. Unmatched junction bases numbered 10, after V lost 3 bases and J lost 3 bases. CDR1 is KGHSH and CDR2 is LQKENI in the germline V gene. Produced via immunoSEQ multiplex PCR; TCRdb's table is partial and in-frame only. The sample includes roughly 810,000 clones, 96% of them seen just once. Naive CD8 isolation took CD45RO-negative cells positively selected for CCR7 and excluded terminally differentiated effector memory CD45RA+ cells. Participating donors were healthy, HIV-negative adults free of recent acute infections or vaccinations. The specimen was naive CD8+ T cells sorted from blood. This chain links TRBV18 with TRBJ2-7; TRBD1 agrees at 8 bases. This receptor was taken from a man aged 30 to 45 in good health. CDR3 nucleotides: TGTGCCAGCTCACCCCCCGACAGGGGAAGCATCTACGAGCAGTACTTC. It is translated as CASSPPDRGSIYEQYF.